This T cell receptor (beta chain) derives from a study of T cells after posttransplantation cyclophosphamide. Study-wide results and limits: Recipient CMV seropositivity and CMV reactivation strongly tracked TRB clonality. Skin or GI-infiltrating T cells shared few TRB sequences with blood. Donor-recipient repertoire similarity was low at 1-2 months, rising over year one.

This related bone marrow graft donor gave peripheral blood on the day of marrow donation. Clones were sequenced by immunoSEQ multiplex PCR, and TCRdb holds only the in-frame ones, with some missing. In total the sample includes 20,000 to 25,000 clones, none of them seen once. The length of the CDR3 is 17 residues. Germline V gene sequence: CDR1 MNHEY, CDR2 SMNVEV (reference sequence). J gave up 5 bases and V 5 bases, and 10 bases lay outside the gene matches. Ten or more counts support this clone. Its specificity is unknown. This TCR derives from a woman aged 50 to 60 in good health, CMV-negative, and a related stem cell transplant donor. The specimen was PBMCs. This chain links TRBV27 with TRBJ2-2; the match to TRBD2 covers 11 bases. The DNA of the CDR3 is TGTGCCAGCAGTCCATATTCTAGCGGGGGGTCAACCGGGGAGCTGTTTTTT. It translates to CASSPYSSGGSTGELFF.